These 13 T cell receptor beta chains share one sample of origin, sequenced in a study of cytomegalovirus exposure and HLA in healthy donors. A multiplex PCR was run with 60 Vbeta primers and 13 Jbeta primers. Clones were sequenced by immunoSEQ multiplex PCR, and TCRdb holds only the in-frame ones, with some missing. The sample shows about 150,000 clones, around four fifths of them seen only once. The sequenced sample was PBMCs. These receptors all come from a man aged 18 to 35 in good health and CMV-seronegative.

Here the CDR3 reads CASSTRAYEQYF. CDR3 in DNA: TGTGCCAGCAGTACCCGCGCTTACGAGCAGTACTTC. V gene TRBV6-5 combines with J gene TRBJ2-7; D remains unclear. The germline V gene encodes CDR1 MNHEY and CDR2 SVGAGI. V dropped 5 bases and J dropped 4 bases, with 9 bases sitting between them. CDR3 size: 12 residues.

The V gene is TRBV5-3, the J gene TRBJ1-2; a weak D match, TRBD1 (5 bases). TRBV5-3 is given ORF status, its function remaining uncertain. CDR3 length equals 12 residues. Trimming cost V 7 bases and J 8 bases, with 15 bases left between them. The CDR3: CARGGLGGGYTF. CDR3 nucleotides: TGTGCCAGAGGGGGACTTGGTGGAGGCTACACCTTC.

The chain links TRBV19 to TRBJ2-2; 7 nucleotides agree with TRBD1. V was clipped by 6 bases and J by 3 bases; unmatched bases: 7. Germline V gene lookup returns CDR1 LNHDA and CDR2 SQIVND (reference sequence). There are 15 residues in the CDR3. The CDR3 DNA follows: TGTGCCAGTAGCGGACAGGTCCCAGACACCGGGGAGCTGTTTTTT. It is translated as CASSGQVPDTGELFF.

The CDR3 loop reads CASSLVHLNKPQHF. The CDR3 coding sequence is TGTGCCAGCAGCTTGGTACACCTGAATAAGCCCCAGCATTTT. The rearrangement uses TRBV5-8 and TRBJ1-5; D remains ambiguous. Trimming removed 0 bases at V and 8 bases at J, with 12 bases between. The CDR3 has 14 residues. Germline lookup yields CDR1 SGHTS and CDR2 YDEGEE.

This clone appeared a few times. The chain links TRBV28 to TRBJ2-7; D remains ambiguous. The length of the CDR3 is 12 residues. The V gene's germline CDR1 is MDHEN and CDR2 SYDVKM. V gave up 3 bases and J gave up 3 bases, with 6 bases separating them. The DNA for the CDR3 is TGTGCCAGCAGTTTGGCGGACTACGAGCAGTACTTC. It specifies CASSLADYEQYF.

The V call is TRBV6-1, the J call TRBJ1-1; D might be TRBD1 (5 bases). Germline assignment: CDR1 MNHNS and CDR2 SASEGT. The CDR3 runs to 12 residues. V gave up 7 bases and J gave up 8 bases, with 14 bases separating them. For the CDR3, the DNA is TGTGCCAGCACCAACGCCGGGGGAGAAGCTTTCTTT. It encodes CASTNAGGEAFF.

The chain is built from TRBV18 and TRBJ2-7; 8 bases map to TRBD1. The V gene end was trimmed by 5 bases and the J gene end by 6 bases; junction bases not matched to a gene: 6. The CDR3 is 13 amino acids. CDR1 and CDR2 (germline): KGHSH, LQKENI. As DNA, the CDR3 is TGTGCCAGCTCAGGACGGACAGGGACCGAGCAGTACTTC. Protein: CASSGRTGTEQYF.

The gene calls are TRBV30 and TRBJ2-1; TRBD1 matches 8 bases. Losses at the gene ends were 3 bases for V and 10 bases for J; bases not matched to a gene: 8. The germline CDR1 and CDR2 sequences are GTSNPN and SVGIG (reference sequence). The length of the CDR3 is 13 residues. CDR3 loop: CAWSDLRDREQFF. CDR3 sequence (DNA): TGTGCCTGGAGCGACCTCCGGGACAGGGAGCAGTTCTTC.

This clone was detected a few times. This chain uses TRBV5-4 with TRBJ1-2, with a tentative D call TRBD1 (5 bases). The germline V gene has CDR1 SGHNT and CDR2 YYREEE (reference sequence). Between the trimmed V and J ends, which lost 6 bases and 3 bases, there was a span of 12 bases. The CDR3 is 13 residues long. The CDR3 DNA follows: TGTGCCAGCACCTTCGGGGGGGACTATGGCTACACCTTC. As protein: CASTFGGDYGYTF. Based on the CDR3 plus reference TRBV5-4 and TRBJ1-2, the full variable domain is ETGVTQSPTHLIKTRGQQVTLRCSSQSGHNTVSWYQQALGQGPQFIFQYYREEENGRGNFPPRFSGLQFPNYSSELNVNALELDDSALYLCASTFGGDYGYTFGSGTRLTVV.

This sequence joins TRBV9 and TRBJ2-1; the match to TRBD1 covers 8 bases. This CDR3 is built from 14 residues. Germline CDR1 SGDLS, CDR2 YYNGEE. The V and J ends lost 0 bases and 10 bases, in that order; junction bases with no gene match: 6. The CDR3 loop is CASSVDPGGREQFF. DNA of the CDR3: TGTGCCAGCAGCGTAGACCCAGGGGGCCGCGAGCAGTTCTTC.

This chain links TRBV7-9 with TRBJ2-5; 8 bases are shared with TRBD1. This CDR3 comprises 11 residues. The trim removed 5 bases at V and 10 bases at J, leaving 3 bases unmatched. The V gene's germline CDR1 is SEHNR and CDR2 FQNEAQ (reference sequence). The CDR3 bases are TGTGCCAGCAGCGCGACAGGGGTCCAGTACTTC. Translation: CASSATGVQYF. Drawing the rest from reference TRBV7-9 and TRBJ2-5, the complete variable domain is DTGVSQNPRHKITKRGQNVTFRCDPISEHNRLYWYRQTLGQGPEFLTYFQNEAQLEKSRLLSDRFSAERPKGSFSTLEIQRTEQGDSAMYLCASSATGVQYFGPGTRLLVL.

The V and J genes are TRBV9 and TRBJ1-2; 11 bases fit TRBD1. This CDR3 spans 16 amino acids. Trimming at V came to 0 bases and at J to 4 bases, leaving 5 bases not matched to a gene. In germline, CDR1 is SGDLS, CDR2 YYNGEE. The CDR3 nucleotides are TGTGCCAGCAGCGTAGGGACAGGGGGCAGTAGCTATGGCTACACCTTC. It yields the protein CASSVGTGGSSYGYTF.

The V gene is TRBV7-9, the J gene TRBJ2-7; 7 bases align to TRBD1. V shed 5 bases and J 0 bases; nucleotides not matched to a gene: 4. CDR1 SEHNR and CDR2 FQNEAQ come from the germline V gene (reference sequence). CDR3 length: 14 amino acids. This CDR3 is CASSRGQTSYEQYF. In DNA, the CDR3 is TGTGCCAGCAGCCGGGGACAGACCTCCTACGAGCAGTACTTC.